This T cell receptor (beta chain) was sequenced in a study of identical twins (dated by TCRdb to between 2015 and 2016). Some background on the complete study: To test whether fetal clonotypes persist, the study used deep sequencing on TCR alpha and beta repertoires from monozygotic twins, unrelated adults of various ages, and cord blood. To rule out contamination, the twin experiments were replicated at different times with different library preparation protocols.

The method was 5' RACE. The sequencer listed for this sample is Illumina HiSeq 2000. Template switching introduced a universal primer binding site; the final cDNA contained a unique molecular identifier, enabling accurate counting of TCR cDNA molecules. First-strand cDNA for TCR alpha and beta chains was synthesized from specific primers in the conserved constant-segment region. Each cDNA library was double barcoded, with a SMART-Mk sample barcode plus Illumina barcodes, to control for contamination. TruSeq adapter sequences, together with Illumina sample barcodes, were added in two successive PCR steps. TCR alpha and beta cDNA libraries were sequenced on the Illumina HiSeq platform with custom primers. The authors' pipeline ran thus. Unique molecular identifiers were extracted from raw reads with MiGEC, and CDR3 positions were determined with MiXCR. For each individual, recombination models were inferred using an EM algorithm with the repgenHMM and IGoR tools. Shared clonotype analysis was performed with the tcR package in R, normalizing sharing by the product of cloneset sizes. To study raw recombination free of thymic and clonal selection effects, out-of-frame nonproductive sequences were analyzed. TCRdb redid the processing of the public reads, applying fastp at Q25 and MiXCR, and retained in-frame beta chains. Each entry merges the rows of one CDR3 protein and shows their most common DNA and genes. The V and J calls were not made by the authors but by TCRdb's processing. In this sample the table shows hundreds of thousands of distinct CDR3 sequences, 7.5% of which occur a single time. Around 5% of the sample rests with the top ten.

V lost 0 bases and J lost 2 bases, and the count of bases not matched to a germline gene is 4. The CDR3 goes from the cysteine to the phenylalanine over 16 residues. Only the CDR3 DNA is retained, 48 bases long and in frame from the first base. The germline V gene (reference sequence) provides CDR1 SEHNR and CDR2 FQNEAQ. In this sample, this clonotype turned up many times. The target of this receptor is not known. Base qualities are not recorded, but no much larger clone differs from it by a single base. Summary of the overall study and its limitations: Recombination models systematically underestimated out-of-frame TCR alpha sharing in monozygotic twins but agreed with sharing between unrelated individuals. Abundant cord blood beta clonotypes carried fewer insertions; young adult naive repertoires showed a weaker similar trend, while memory repertoires showed none. Invariant T cells such as MAIT and iNKT could partly confound zero-insertion analyses, although diverse VJ usage argued against such confounding for most clonotypes. Because the same donors could not be followed over many years, the conclusions depended on cross-sectional statistical analysis. Excess twin sharing in beta out-of-frame sequences was weaker because fewer shared sequences lowered the signal-to-noise ratio. Compared with coincidental sharing between unrelated individuals, out-of-frame TCR alpha sequences shared between twins showed an excess of sequences with low generation probability.

Every donor in the study was a healthy Caucasian. The twin cohort comprised three pairs of female monozygotic twins, all aged roughly 18 to 30 years. Positive isolation kits from Invitrogen were used to isolate CD4+ and CD8+ T cell populations. The same data also went into a second study, on yellow fever vaccine responses in identical twins. That second report states: The authors reported that the T cell response to vaccination in identical twins appeared partly convergent and partly personalized. In the study, vaccine-responding T cell clones were precisely tracked in identical twins.

The chain is made from TRBV7-9 and TRBJ2-1; 7 middle bases align to TRBD1. The sequencing sample was made of CD8+ T cells sorted from blood. This sequence was found in a woman between 18 and 29 years old in good health. The encoded CDR3 is CASSLADRDPYNEQFF. In nucleotide form, the sequence is TGTGCCAGCAGCTTAGCAGACAGGGATCCCTACAATGAGCAGTTCTTC.